Following are 10 T cell receptor beta chains from one sample sequenced in a study of Ad26.COV2.S vaccination and SARS-CoV-2 variants. Treatment in this sample: approximately 18 received Ad26.COV2.S at low or high dose, single or two shots; 5 received placebo; per-sample allocation not given. Material that was analyzed had been drawn on day 63 after the first vaccine or placebo injection. Profiled with immunoSEQ multiplex PCR; TCRdb holds only in-frame clones, not every one. The table lists about 320,000 clones, almost 90% of them singletons, with 5.5% in the top ten. This specimen consisted of peripheral blood, obtained in a trial of Ad26.COV2.S vaccine versus placebo. All receptors derive from a person aged 18-60 years who received the Ad26.COV2.S COVID-19 vaccine or a placebo.

This rearrangement joins TRBV12-3 or TRBV12-4 to TRBJ2-2; D not certain. The CDR3 has 11 amino acids. V was pared by 8 bases and J by 6 bases, with 7 bases between. In DNA, the CDR3 is TGTGCCAGCTTTCGCTCCGGGGAGCTGTTTTTT. It translates to CASFRSGELFF.

This sequence joins TRBV18 and TRBJ1-4; 8 positions match TRBD1. The CDR3 length is 14 residues. Germline assignment: CDR1 KGHSH and CDR2 LQKENI. The junction had 8 bases not matched to a gene; V was cut back by 2 bases and J by 12 bases. This chain's CDR3 is CASSPGQGAAELFF. DNA of the CDR3: TGTGCCAGCTCACCAGGACAGGGTGCGGCGGAACTGTTTTTT.

The rearrangement uses TRBV18 and TRBJ1-6, with D hard to call. The CDR3 consists of 13 residues. The germline CDR1 and CDR2 sequences are KGHSH and LQKENI. Trimming took 5 bases from V and 7 from J, leaving 9 bases between them. The CDR3: CASSDGPNSPLHF. The CDR3 DNA is TGTGCCAGCTCAGACGGACCGAATTCACCCCTCCACTTT. The whole variable domain, remainder taken from reference TRBV18 and TRBJ1-6, is NAGVMQNPRHLVRRRGQEARLRCSPMKGHSHVYWYRQLPEEGLKFMVYLQKENIIDESGMPKERFSAEFPKEGPSILRIQQVVRGDSAAYFCASSDGPNSPLHFGNGTRLTVT.

This rearrangement joins TRBV6-5 to TRBJ1-6; no definite D call. The CDR3 runs to 16 residues. CDR1 MNHEY and CDR2 SVGAGI come from the germline V gene. Trimming shortened V by 2 bases and J by 2 bases, and 10 bases separated the two germline ends. In DNA, the CDR3 is TGTGCCAGCAGTTACAGTGGGTACCCCTATAATTCACCCCTCCACTTT. This encodes CASSYSGYPYNSPLHF.

This chain connects TRBV20-1 to TRBJ2-3; D is uncertain. The CDR3 has 10 amino acids. CDR1 DFQATT and CDR2 SNEGSKA come from the germline V gene (reference sequence). The ends were cut back, 3 bases at V and 4 bases at J, with 2 bases in the middle. The DNA for the CDR3 is TGCAGTGCTAGCCCAGATACGCAGTATTTT. This gives the protein CSASPDTQYF.

The chain links TRBV4-1 to TRBJ1-2, with 7 bases lining up with TRBD1. Germline-derived CDR1 and CDR2 are MGHRA and YSYEKL. CDR3 length: 15 residues. V trimming: 0 bases; J trimming: 5 bases; junction bases outside the gene matches: 6. The DNA of the CDR3 is TGCGCCAGCAGCCAAGAGGACAGGTTTTTGTATGGCTACACCTTC. This codes for CASSQEDRFLYGYTF.

V usage is TRBV19 and J usage is TRBJ1-3, with 7 bases matching TRBD1. Looked up from germline, CDR1 is LNHDA and CDR2 is SQIVND (reference sequence). The CDR3 is made up of 20 amino acids. V lost 1 base and J lost 0; bases outside the gene matches: 15. In DNA, the CDR3 is TGTGCCAGTAGTATAGTCCCTCAGACAGGGACCTACCACTCTGGAAACACCATATATTTT. Its protein is CASSIVPQTGTYHSGNTIYF.

V usage is TRBV7-9 and J usage is TRBJ1-1, with D uncertain. With 5 bases removed from V and 2 bases from J, the gap between germline ends came to 15 bases. Germline-derived CDR1 and CDR2 are SEHNR and FQNEAQ (reference sequence). The CDR3 consists of 15 residues. CDR3 protein: CASSPKQTPNTEAFF. The CDR3 coding sequence is TGTGCCAGCAGCCCCAAACAGACACCAAACACTGAAGCTTTCTTT.

This clone appeared a few times. This chain links TRBV27 with TRBJ1-1; D is unresolved. The germline CDR1 and CDR2 sequences are MNHEY and SMNVEV (reference sequence). The V and J ends lost 3 bases and 3 bases respectively, with 11 bases between them. This CDR3 spans 14 amino acids. The CDR3 here is CASSFSGRDTEAFF. CDR3 coding DNA: TGTGCCAGCAGTTTCTCGGGGAGGGACACTGAAGCTTTCTTT.

This clone was seen only once. V gene TRBV7-2 combines with J gene TRBJ2-1; the D gene is possibly TRBD1 (5 bases). Trimming cost V 1 base and J 7 bases, with 11 bases left between them. Germline V gene sequence: CDR1 SGHTA, CDR2 FQGNSA. The CDR3 sequence is 14 residues long. In nucleotides, the CDR3 is TGTGCCAGCAGCTTAGAAGTAGGGGCTAATGAGCAGTTCTTC. Translated, it gives CASSLEVGANEQFF.